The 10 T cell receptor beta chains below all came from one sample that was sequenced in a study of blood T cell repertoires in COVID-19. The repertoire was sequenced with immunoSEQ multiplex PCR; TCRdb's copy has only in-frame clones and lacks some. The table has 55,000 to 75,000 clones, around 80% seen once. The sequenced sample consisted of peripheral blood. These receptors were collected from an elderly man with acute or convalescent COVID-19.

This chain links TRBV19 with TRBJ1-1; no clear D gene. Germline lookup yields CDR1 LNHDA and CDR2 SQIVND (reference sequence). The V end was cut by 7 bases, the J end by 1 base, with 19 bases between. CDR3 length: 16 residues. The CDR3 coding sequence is TGTGCCAGTAATTCCATTTGGAGCATGGGGAACACTGAAGCTTTCTTT. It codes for CASNSIWSMGNTEAFF.

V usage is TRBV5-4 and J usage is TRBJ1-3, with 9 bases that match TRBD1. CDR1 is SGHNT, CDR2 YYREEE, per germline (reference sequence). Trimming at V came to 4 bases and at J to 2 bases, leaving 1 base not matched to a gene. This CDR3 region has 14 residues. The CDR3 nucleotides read TGTGCCAGCAGCGGGGACAGGGCTGGAAACACCATATATTTT. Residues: CASSGDRAGNTIYF.

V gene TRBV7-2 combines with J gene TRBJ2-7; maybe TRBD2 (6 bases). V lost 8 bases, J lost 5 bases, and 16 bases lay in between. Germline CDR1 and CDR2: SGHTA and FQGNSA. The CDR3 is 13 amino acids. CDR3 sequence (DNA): TGTGCCAGCCGCAGAAGTGGGAGGAACGAGCAGTACTTC. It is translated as CASRRSGRNEQYF.

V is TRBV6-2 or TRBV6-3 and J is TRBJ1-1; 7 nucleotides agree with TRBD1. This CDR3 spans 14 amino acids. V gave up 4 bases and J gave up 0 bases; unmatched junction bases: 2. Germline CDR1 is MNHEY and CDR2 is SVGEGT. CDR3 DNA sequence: TGTGCCAGCAGTTGGGACAGAATGAACACTGAAGCTTTCTTT. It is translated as CASSWDRMNTEAFF.

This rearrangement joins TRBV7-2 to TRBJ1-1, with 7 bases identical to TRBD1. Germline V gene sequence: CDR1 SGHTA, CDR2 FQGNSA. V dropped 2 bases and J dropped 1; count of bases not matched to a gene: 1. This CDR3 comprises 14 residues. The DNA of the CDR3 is TGTGCCAGCAGCTTACACAGGGGGAACACTGAAGCTTTCTTT. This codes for CASSLHRGNTEAFF.

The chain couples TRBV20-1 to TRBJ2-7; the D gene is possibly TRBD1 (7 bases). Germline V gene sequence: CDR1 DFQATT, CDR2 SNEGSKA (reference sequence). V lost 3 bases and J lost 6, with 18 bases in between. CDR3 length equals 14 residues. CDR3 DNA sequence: TGCAGTGCTAGTCGGACAGGAGGGATATTCGAGCAGTACTTC. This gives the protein CSASRTGGIFEQYF.

CDR3 in amino acids: CASSASAGANTGELFF. For the CDR3, the DNA is TGTGCCAGCAGCGCTTCAGCGGGGGCGAACACCGGGGAGCTGTTTTTT. The chain links TRBV9 to TRBJ2-2, with 8 bases fitting TRBD2. In germline, CDR1 is SGDLS, CDR2 YYNGEE. V lost 3 bases and J lost 0; bases outside the gene matches: 4. The CDR3 is 16 amino acids.

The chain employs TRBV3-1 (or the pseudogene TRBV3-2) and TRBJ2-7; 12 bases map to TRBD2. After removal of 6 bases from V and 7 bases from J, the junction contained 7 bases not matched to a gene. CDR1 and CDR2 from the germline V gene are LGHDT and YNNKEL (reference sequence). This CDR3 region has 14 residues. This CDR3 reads CASRSSGRAREQYF. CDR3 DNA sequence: TGTGCCAGCAGATCTAGCGGGAGGGCTCGAGAGCAGTACTTC.

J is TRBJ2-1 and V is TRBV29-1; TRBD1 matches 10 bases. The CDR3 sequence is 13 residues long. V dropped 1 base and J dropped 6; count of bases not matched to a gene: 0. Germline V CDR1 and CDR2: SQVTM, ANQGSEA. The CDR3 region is CSVEGQGANEQFF. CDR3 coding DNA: TGCAGCGTTGAAGGACAGGGGGCCAATGAGCAGTTCTTC.

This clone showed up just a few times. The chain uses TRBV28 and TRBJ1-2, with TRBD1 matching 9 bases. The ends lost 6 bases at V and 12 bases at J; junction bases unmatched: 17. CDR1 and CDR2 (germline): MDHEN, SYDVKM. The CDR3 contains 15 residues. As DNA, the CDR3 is TGTGCCAGCAGACCCTCGGGGGACAGGGCCATGGGTGACACCTTC. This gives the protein CASRPSGDRAMGDTF.